This TCR beta chain was obtained from a study of blood T cell repertoires in COVID-19. Trimming removed 0 bases from V and 4 bases from J; junction bases left unmatched: 3. CDR1 is SGHNT and CDR2 is YYREEE in the germline V gene (reference sequence). There are 15 residues in the CDR3. The assay was immunoSEQ multiplex PCR, and TCRdb's table has in-frame clones only and misses some. The sample includes around 270,000 clones, about 87% of them seen just once. The sequencing input was peripheral blood. V gene TRBV5-4 combines with J gene TRBJ2-5, with 10 positions matching TRBD2. This sequence was found in a man aged 60-69 years who had recovered from COVID-19. The CDR3, as DNA: TGTGCCAGCAGCTTGGTAGCGGGGGGCACAGAGACCCAGTACTTC. It encodes CASSLVAGGTETQYF.